Each of the 6 T cell receptor beta chains below was sequenced from the same sample in a study of cytomegalovirus exposure and HLA in healthy donors. Both 60 Vbeta primers and 13 Jbeta primers went into the PCR. Only in-frame clones appear in the TCRdb table, and some are missing; sequencing was by immunoSEQ multiplex PCR. The data show 90,000 to 130,000 clones, about four fifths seen once. The sample taken for sequencing was PBMCs. The origin of the receptors is a man between 25 and 39 years old in good health and CMV-seropositive.

This chain uses TRBV18 with TRBJ1-1; D gene ambiguous. CDR1 KGHSH and CDR2 LQKENI come from the germline V gene. V lost 2 bases, J lost 0 bases, and 10 bases lay in between. This CDR3 comprises 15 residues. In DNA form, the CDR3 reads TGTGCCAGCTCACCAAGTGCAGGCCTGAACACTGAAGCTTTCTTT. It encodes CASSPSAGLNTEAFF. The full variable domain, rest sourced from reference TRBV18 and TRBJ1-1, is NAGVMQNPRHLVRRRGQEARLRCSPMKGHSHVYWYRQLPEEGLKFMVYLQKENIIDESGMPKERFSAEFPKEGPSILRIQQVVRGDSAAYFCASSPSAGLNTEAFFGQGTRLTVV.

This clone was counted a single time. The V call is TRBV7-8, the J call TRBJ2-5; TRBD2 matches at 12 bases. After removal of 3 bases from V and 4 bases from J, the junction contained 0 bases not matched to a gene. CDR3 length equals 14 residues. Germline V gives CDR1 SGHVS, CDR2 FQNEAQ. CDR3 DNA sequence: TGTGCCAGCAGCTTGGGACTAGCGGGAGAGACCCAGTACTTC. Protein sequence: CASSLGLAGETQYF.

This sequence joins TRBV19 and TRBJ2-4, with 11 positions matching TRBD1. Germline V gene lookup returns CDR1 LNHDA and CDR2 SQIVND (reference sequence). J lost 6 bases, V lost 6 bases, and 4 bases had no gene match. The CDR3 spans 14 residues. CDR3 nucleotides: TGTGCCAGTAGCAGGGGACAGGGGGGAAACATTCAGTACTTC. The encoded protein is CASSRGQGGNIQYF.

The table lists this clone with a few counts. The chain combines TRBV7-9 with TRBJ1-2; D not resolved. The CDR3 is made up of 14 amino acids. Deletions cut 3 bases from V and 4 bases from J, with 12 bases between. Germline CDR1 SEHNR, CDR2 FQNEAQ (reference sequence). CDR3 amino acids: CASSLDPGSYGYTF. The CDR3 nucleotides read TGTGCCAGCAGCTTGGACCCGGGGAGCTATGGCTACACCTTC.

The genes are TRBV6-5 and TRBJ2-1; possible D gene TRBD2, 6 bases. This CDR3 contains 14 residues. CDR1 and CDR2 from the germline V gene are MNHEY and SVGAGI. Trimming shortened V by 5 bases and J by 7 bases, and 15 bases separated the two germline ends. This CDR3 reads CASSRDGSGNEQFF. The CDR3 bases are TGTGCCAGCAGTCGTGACGGGAGTGGAAATGAGCAGTTCTTC.

V and J are TRBV7-9 and TRBJ1-6, with no clear D. This CDR3 contains 15 residues. Germline lookup yields CDR1 SEHNR and CDR2 FQNEAQ (reference sequence). V was pared by 6 bases and J by 9 bases, with 18 bases between. Written as DNA, the CDR3 is TGTGCCAGCAGATTGGGCGAGGGTAACGGTTCACCCCTCCACTTT. This sequence encodes CASRLGEGNGSPLHF.